These 8 T cell receptor beta chains originate from one sample sequenced in a study of T cell responses to AZD1222 COVID-19 vaccine. Clones were sequenced by immunoSEQ multiplex PCR, and TCRdb holds only the in-frame ones, with some missing. The table includes roughly 150,000 clones, 80% to 95% detected once. The material sequenced was peripheral blood, taken 28 days after the second AZD1222 dose. These receptors came from an adult who received the AZD1222 COVID-19 vaccine.

The V call is TRBV7-9, the J call TRBJ1-2, with a weak D call TRBD1 (6 bases). This CDR3 has 13 residues. Trimming pared 1 base from V and 9 bases from J, leaving 12 bases between. CDR1 and CDR2 (germline): SEHNR, FQNEAQ (reference sequence). CDR3 DNA: TGTGCCAGCAGCTTAGGGGCCCAGGGGAGCTACACCTTC. This sequence encodes CASSLGAQGSYTF.

A remark on this clone: The germline gene is not matched at one end of the junction; a read error may be the cause. The gene calls are TRBV27 and TRBJ2-7; weak D call: TRBD1 (5 bases). The CDR3 totals 13 residues. CDR1 is MNHEY, CDR2 SMNVEV, per germline (reference sequence). CDR3 nucleotides: TGTGCCAGCAGTATATCCAGGGCGGTTGAGCAGTACTTC. It yields the protein CASSISRAVEQYF.

The chain couples TRBV19 to TRBJ1-1; D is perhaps TRBD1 (5 bases). Germline lookup yields CDR1 LNHDA and CDR2 SQIVND (reference sequence). The CDR3 consists of 15 residues. The V end was cut by 3 bases, the J end by 1 base, with 12 bases between. CDR3 DNA: TGTGCCAGTAGTATGACCCCGACAGAGAACACTGAAGCTTTCTTT. This codes for CASSMTPTENTEAFF.

This rearrangement joins TRBV2 to TRBJ2-7; 8 nucleotides align to TRBD2. This CDR3 has 14 amino acids. Germline CDR1 reads SNHLY; CDR2 reads FYNNEI. Germline trimming cut 5 bases from V and 2 bases from J; bases unmatched to any gene: 5. CDR3 nucleotide sequence: TGTGCCAGCAGTCGGTCTAGCGGGCCCTACGAGCAGTACTTC. It yields the protein CASSRSSGPYEQYF.

The chain uses TRBV6-5 and TRBJ2-7; 8 nucleotides align to TRBD1. Germline loops: CDR1 MNHEY, CDR2 SVGAGI. The CDR3 is 15 residues long. With 3 bases clipped from V and 4 bases from J, the junction kept 8 bases outside the gene matches. CDR3: CASSYPRGLAYEQYF. CDR3 DNA sequence: TGTGCCAGCAGTTATCCCAGGGGGCTAGCTTACGAGCAGTACTTC.

Here the CDR3 reads CASSLAAARLANGYTF. CDR3 in DNA: TGTGCCAGCAGCTTAGCGGCGGCGCGGCTTGCTAATGGCTACACCTTC. V and J are TRBV7-9 and TRBJ1-2; D gene unclear. In germline, CDR1 is SEHNR, CDR2 FQNEAQ (reference sequence). The CDR3 runs 16 residues. V shed 0 bases and J shed 6 bases, with 17 bases lying between them.

The genes are TRBV10-3 and TRBJ1-6; D might be TRBD1 (5 bases). The CDR3 totals 14 residues. Trimming left V 10 bases short and J 7 bases short, with 17 bases between. CDR1 and CDR2 (germline): ENHRY, SYGVKD. Here the CDR3 DNA reads TGTGCCACTCTGGGGGGGGATTACAATTCACCCCTCCACTTT. The encoded protein is CATLGGDYNSPLHF.

This chain joins TRBV2 and TRBJ2-3; 9 bases match TRBD1. Trimming took 10 bases from V and 1 from J; bases not matched to a gene: 6. CDR1 is SNHLY, CDR2 FYNNEI, per germline. The CDR3 loop spans 14 amino acids. In DNA, the CDR3 is TGTGCCACACGACGGACAGGGGGCACAGATACGCAGTATTTT. This encodes CATRRTGGTDTQYF.